Presented here are 13 T cell receptor beta chains from one specimen sequenced in a study of T cells in Graves' hyperthyroidism and ophthalmopathy. From RNA transcripts, TCR beta CDR3 regions were amplified. Primed by the HTBI set, a first-round RT-PCR was run on the TCR CDR3. Each CDR3 protein is one row after TCRdb ran MiXCR on the multiplex PCR reads. The sample lists about 720,000 distinct CDR3 sequences; roughly a sixth were seen once. Sequencing input: blood. These receptors all come from a woman aged 45-60 years with Graves' hyperthyroidism that later progressed to Graves' ophthalmopathy.

In this sample, this clonotype turned up many times. V is TRBV5-5 and J is TRBJ1-1, with TRBD1 identical over 8 bases. The CDR3 sequence is 13 residues long. Germline loops: CDR1 SGHKS, CDR2 YYEKEE (reference sequence). The V and J ends lost 6 bases and 4 bases, in that order; junction bases with no gene match: 5. CDR3 loop: CASIDRGGTEAFF. CDR3 nucleotide sequence: TGTGCCAGCATCGACAGGGGCGGCACTGAAGCTTTCTTT.

This clonotype occurred many times. V usage is TRBV5-5 and J usage is TRBJ1-1; 8 bases match TRBD1. V shed 4 bases, J shed 1 base, and the junction held 6 bases outside the gene matches. CDR3 length: 15 amino acids. Germline CDR1 reads SGHKS; CDR2 reads YYEKEE (reference sequence). CDR3 amino acids: CASSTGQGQNTEAFF. CDR3 in DNA: TGTGCCAGCAGCACCGGACAGGGACAGAACACTGAAGCTTTCTTT.

At least ten counts were recorded for this clonotype. This chain joins TRBV2 and TRBJ2-1; no clear D. CDR3 length equals 15 residues. Germline V lookup: CDR1 SNHLY, CDR2 FYNNEI. Trimming removed 3 bases at V and 8 bases at J, with 17 bases between. CDR3 region: CASSDWLEGLDEQFF. CDR3 coding DNA: TGTGCCAGCAGTGACTGGCTAGAAGGGCTCGATGAGCAGTTCTTC.

This clonotype was counted many times. The chain couples TRBV5-1 to TRBJ2-1; 15 bases fit TRBD2. Germline loops: CDR1 SGHRS, CDR2 YFSETQ. V lost 3 bases, J lost 9 bases, and 7 bases stayed unmatched. The CDR3 covers 16 residues. Here the CDR3 DNA reads TGCGCCAGCAGCTCCATCTGGACTAGCGGGGGGGGTGAGCAGTTCTTC. It yields the protein CASSSIWTSGGGEQFF.

This clonotype occurred a few times. The rearrangement uses TRBV29-1 and TRBJ2-2; the D gene is possibly TRBD1 (5 bases). Germline V CDR1 and CDR2: SQVTM, ANQGSEA. This CDR3 contains 15 residues. V was pared by 2 bases and J by 0 bases, with 10 bases between. DNA for the CDR3: TGCAGCGTTGAAATGGGGCCGGCGAACACCGGGGAGCTGTTTTTT. Translating it yields CSVEMGPANTGELFF.

This clonotype was found many times. The chain recombines TRBV5-1 with TRBJ1-6, with D perhaps matching TRBD1 (5 bases). The CDR3 has 14 residues. V lost 0 bases, J lost 5 bases, and 6 bases lay in between. Germline CDR1 is SGHRS and CDR2 is YFSETQ. The CDR3 nucleotides read TGCGCCAGCAGCTTGGGACAGAATAATTCACCCCTCCACTTT. Protein: CASSLGQNNSPLHF.

Written as DNA, the CDR3 is TGTGCCAGCAGCTCGGGGACAACCAATGAGCAGTTCTTC. Encoded protein: CASSSGTTNEQFF. The rearrangement joins TRBV9 to TRBJ2-1, with D possibly being TRBD1 (6 bases). CDR1 and CDR2 (germline): SGDLS, YYNGEE. There are 13 residues in the CDR3. Trimming stripped 4 bases from V and 6 bases from J, with 11 bases between.

This clonotype has just a few counts. This rearrangement joins TRBV2 to TRBJ2-3; D is undetermined. V shed 8 bases and J shed 6 bases, with 12 bases lying between them. CDR1 and CDR2 from the germline V gene are SNHLY and FYNNEI. CDR3 length equals 12 residues. The CDR3: CASGPPEDTQYF. The CDR3 nucleotides are TGTGCCAGCGGGCCTCCCGAGGATACGCAGTATTTT. Supplemented by reference TRBV2 and TRBJ2-3, the full variable domain reads EPEVTQTPSHQVTQMGQEVILRCVPISNHLYFYWYRQILGQKVEFLVSFYNNEISEKSEIFDDQFSVERPDGSNFTLKIRSTKLEDSAMYFCASGPPEDTQYFGPGTRLTVL.

This clonotype turned up a few times. V gene TRBV20-1 combines with J gene TRBJ2-5; 8 bases fit TRBD2. The CDR3 extends over 16 amino acids. With V trimmed by 3 bases and J by 3 bases, 12 bases remained unmatched. CDR1 DFQATT and CDR2 SNEGSKA come from the germline V gene (reference sequence). CDR3 sequence reads: CSARKREELAEETQYF. Here the CDR3 DNA reads TGCAGTGCTAGGAAGAGGGAAGAACTAGCGGAAGAGACCCAGTACTTC.

The chain has TRBV19 and TRBJ2-1, with TRBD2 matching 8 bases. CDR3 size: 15 residues. CDR1 and CDR2 from the germline V gene are LNHDA and SQIVND (reference sequence). The ends lost 3 bases at V and 4 bases at J; junction bases unmatched: 5. CDR3: CASSIAGTRYNEQFF. The CDR3 DNA follows: TGTGCCAGTAGTATCGCCGGGACTAGATACAATGAGCAGTTCTTC.

This clonotype was found many times. The chain combines TRBV3-1 with TRBJ2-3; TRBD2 matches at 8 bases. The junction had 8 bases not matched to a gene; V was cut back by 4 bases and J by 2 bases. From germline, CDR1 is LGHDT and CDR2 YNNKEL (reference sequence). The CDR3 is 16 amino acids. As DNA, the CDR3 is TGTGCCAGCAGCCGCTCTGGCGGGGGGCTCACAGATACGCAGTATTTT. Amino acid sequence: CASSRSGGGLTDTQYF.

This clonotype has at least ten counts. The chain recombines TRBV20-1 with TRBJ1-2; 9 nucleotides line up with TRBD1. Germline V CDR1 and CDR2: DFQATT, SNEGSKA (reference sequence). This CDR3 spans 13 amino acids. The J segment lost 3 bases and the V segment lost 5 bases, leaving 4 bases of the junction unmatched. The DNA of the CDR3 is TGCAGTGCTCACAGGGGGCTTGACTATGGCTACACCTTC. Translation: CSAHRGLDYGYTF.

This clonotype has ten or more counts. This chain connects TRBV11-2 to TRBJ2-3; TRBD2 matches 11 bases. V lost 5 bases and J lost 2; bases outside the gene matches: 6. Germline loops: CDR1 SGHAT, CDR2 FQNNGV. This CDR3 comprises 16 residues. This CDR3 is CASSTGTSGYTDTQYF. DNA for the CDR3: TGTGCCAGCAGCACTGGGACTAGCGGATACACAGATACGCAGTATTTT.